These T cell receptor beta chains were read from a single sample in a study of CD4 and CD8 cells across lung adenocarcinoma regions. A single record per CDR3 protein comes from TCRdb applying MiXCR to the PCR reads. Of about 12,000 distinct CDR3 sequences detected, less than 60% appear once; the ten largest clones hold roughly 25%. Sequencing used CD8+ T cells from the margin of a lung tumor. These receptors came from a female donor with lung adenocarcinoma. The CD4 and CD8 labels of this study may be unreliable. The conserved cysteine and the conserved F or W are not part of the CDR3 here.

j_call v_call cdr3_aa
TRBJ2-4 TRBV6-1 ASSPRGHPTTDTQY
TRBJ2-4 TRBV6-1 ASKVGGAGRDIQY
TRBJ2-1 TRBV10-2 ASSRTSAQF
TRBJ2-6 TRBV12-3/TRBV12-4 ASAGHPGSGANVLT
TRBJ2-1 TRBV20-1 SASGDVLDAEQF
TRBJ2-7 TRBV27 ASSLTRDSTYEQY
TRBJ1-5 TRBV6-1 ASSGPGGGNQPLH
TRBJ2-3 TRBV30 AWSVVRRTRGEGTDTQY
TRBJ2-3 TRBV6-5 ASSYGATDTQY
TRBJ2-3 TRBV6-1 ASRRTVPLSSYTDTQY
TRBJ2-5 TRBV10-2 ASTGTYGDTQY
TRBJ2-1 TRBV4-2 ASSQDPRAGGFSYNEQF